The sequence of this T cell receptor beta chain was determined in a study of a mutant IDH1 vaccine in newly diagnosed glioma. The CDR3 sequence is 14 residues long. CDR1 and CDR2 from the germline V gene are MNHEY and SMNVEV (reference sequence). V gave up 3 bases and J gave up 4 bases, with 12 bases separating them. This table comes from immunoSEQ multiplex PCR, and its TCRdb copy is limited to in-frame clones, with some not included. Of approximately 58,000 clones listed, 80% to 85% were seen once; the top ten hold 3.8%. Described time point: week 47, end of study. Each dose delivered 300 ug of mutant IDH1 20-mer peptide subcutaneously with imiquimod. Worth noting for this clone: Antigen: not known.

Sample: PBMCs, taken from a glioma patient whose treatment included an IDH1 peptide vaccine. This TCR was sampled from a man aged 25-45 years with glioma. This rearrangement joins TRBV27 to TRBJ1-2, with TRBD1 as a possible D gene (6 bases). The CDR3 sequence is CASSFIAGAYGYTF. CDR3 DNA sequence: TGTGCCAGCAGTTTCATCGCAGGGGCCTATGGCTACACCTTC.